A single T cell receptor (beta chain) is shown here with its context. Clones were read by immunoSEQ multiplex PCR, and TCRdb kept only the in-frame ones, dropping some. The sample has approximately 440,000 clones, around 77% seen once; the top ten hold 12%. This sample stems from a study of shared clonotypes between healthy human individuals. The CDR3 extends over 16 amino acids. Trimming removed 1 base at V and 3 bases at J, with 13 bases between. The germline gives CDR1 SGHRS, CDR2 YFSETQ. Every donor was a Caucasian adult from Nashville, Tennessee. The TCR comes from a woman aged 35 to 49 in good health. Some clones in this sample may be carry-over from other donors' samples. The chain uses TRBV5-1 and TRBJ1-4; perhaps TRBD1 as D (6 bases). Sequencing used PBMCs. CDR3 in DNA: TGCGCCAGCAGCTTGATGTATCAGGGGCCTAATGAAAAACTGTTTTTT. Translated, it gives CASSLMYQGPNEKLFF.